The 9 T cell receptor beta chains listed next were all sequenced from one sample in a study of cytomegalovirus exposure and HLA in healthy donors. 13 Jbeta primers and 60 Vbeta primers were used for the PCR. Produced via immunoSEQ multiplex PCR; TCRdb's table is partial and in-frame only. The sample records about 180,000 clones, around 77% being singletons. Material for sequencing was PBMCs. The receptors here all came from a man in his fifties or sixties in good health and CMV-seronegative.

The rearrangement joins TRBV5-6 to TRBJ2-3; unclear D gene. V lost 9 bases to trimming and J lost 6 bases, with 20 bases between them. CDR3 size: 14 residues. CDR1 is SGHDT and CDR2 is YYEEEE in the germline V gene. The CDR3 DNA reads as TGTGCCACCTATCTAGAGCCCTCGTCCGATACGCAGTATTTT. It encodes CATYLEPSSDTQYF.

The chain employs TRBV9 and TRBJ1-2; the D is unclear. The length of the CDR3 is 13 residues. Germline CDR1 is SGDLS and CDR2 is YYNGEE. The ends were cut back, 0 bases at V and 3 bases at J, with 6 bases in the middle. The DNA of the CDR3 is TGTGCCAGCAGCGTAGCTCTAGACTATGGCTACACCTTC. Encoded protein: CASSVALDYGYTF.

This clone has a handful of counts. The junction and the germline gene differ at one end; a read error may be behind it. The V and J genes are TRBV2 and TRBJ1-5; TRBD1 is a possible D gene (5 bases). The CDR3 runs 15 residues. Germline-derived CDR1 and CDR2 are SNHLY and FYNNEI. The CDR3 DNA is TGTGCCAGCAGTGTTGACAGAAATAGCAATCAGCCCCAGAATTTT. Translating gives CASSVDRNSNQPQNF.

There are a few counts of this clone. The chain employs TRBV30 and TRBJ2-7; the D is unclear. This CDR3 region has 13 residues. Between the trimmed V and J ends, which lost 1 base and 7 bases, there was a span of 14 bases. Germline V gene data show CDR1 as GTSNPN and CDR2 as SVGIG (reference sequence). CDR3 region: CAWSGPRLEEQYF. In nucleotides, the CDR3 is TGTGCCTGGAGTGGCCCGAGACTTGAAGAGCAGTACTTC. The variable domain in full, with the rest retrieved from reference TRBV30 and TRBJ2-7, is SQTIHQWPATLVQPVGSPLSLECTVEGTSNPNLYWYRQAAGRGLQLLFYSVGIGQISSEVPQNLSASRPQDRQFILSSKKLLLSDSGFYLCAWSGPRLEEQYFGPGTRLTVT.

V and J are TRBV5-4 and TRBJ1-1; D unresolved. The V gene's germline CDR1 is SGHNT and CDR2 YYREEE (reference sequence). Trimming took off 3 bases at V and 0 bases at J, with 6 bases between the two ends. The CDR3 sequence is 13 residues long. The CDR3, as DNA: TGTGCCAGCAGCTCTTCTTTGAACACTGAAGCTTTCTTT. Protein: CASSSSLNTEAFF.

This clone occurred a few times. The chain recombines TRBV11-2 with TRBJ2-1; 10 bases map to TRBD2. V lost 5 bases, J lost 4 bases, and 8 bases stayed unmatched. The CDR3 runs to 16 residues. In germline, CDR1 is SGHAT, CDR2 FQNNGV. This chain's CDR3 is CASSLSGAGGYNEQFF. The DNA of the CDR3 is TGTGCCAGCAGCCTCTCGGGAGCGGGGGGGTACAATGAGCAGTTCTTC. The full variable domain, in which reference TRBV11-2 and TRBJ2-1 provide the parts outside the CDR3, is EAGVAQSPRYKIIEKRQSVAFWCNPISGHATLYWYQQILGQGPKLLIQFQNNGVVDDSQLPKDRFSAERLKGVDSTLKIQPAKLEDSAVYLCASSLSGAGGYNEQFFGPGTRLTVL.

This clone was seen only a few times. The CDR3 nucleotides read TGTGCCAGCAGCCGTAGTGTGAACACTGAAGCTTTCTTT. Protein: CASSRSVNTEAFF. The J gene is TRBJ1-1, the V gene TRBV7-8; D gene uncertain. The CDR3 totals 13 residues. Germline V lookup: CDR1 SGHVS, CDR2 FQNEAQ. V lost 5 bases and J lost 0, with 7 bases in between. Looking up the rest from reference TRBV7-8 and TRBJ1-1 gives the full variable domain: GAGVSQSPRYKVAKRGQDVALRCDPISGHVSLFWYQQALGQGPEFLTYFQNEAQLDKSGLPSDRFFAERPEGSVSTLKIQRTQQEDSAVYLCASSRSVNTEAFFGQGTRLTVV.

The chain couples TRBV27 to TRBJ2-5, with 8 bases lining up with TRBD1. Trimming at V came to 6 bases and at J to 5 bases, leaving 8 bases not matched to a gene. This CDR3 is built from 14 residues. Per germline, CDR1 MNHEY and CDR2 SMNVEV (reference sequence). For the CDR3, the DNA is TGTGCCAGCAGCTTCCATGGACAGGGCGAGACCCAGTACTTC. As protein: CASSFHGQGETQYF.

This clone occurred once. This rearrangement joins TRBV18 to TRBJ1-1; tentative D call: TRBD1 (6 bases). Germline values: CDR1 KGHSH, CDR2 LQKENI. The CDR3 sequence is 13 residues long. Between the trimmed V and J ends, which lost 6 bases and 4 bases, there was a span of 12 bases. CDR3 residues: CASSSLGATEAFF. CDR3 DNA sequence: TGTGCCAGCTCCTCACTGGGGGCCACTGAAGCTTTCTTT.